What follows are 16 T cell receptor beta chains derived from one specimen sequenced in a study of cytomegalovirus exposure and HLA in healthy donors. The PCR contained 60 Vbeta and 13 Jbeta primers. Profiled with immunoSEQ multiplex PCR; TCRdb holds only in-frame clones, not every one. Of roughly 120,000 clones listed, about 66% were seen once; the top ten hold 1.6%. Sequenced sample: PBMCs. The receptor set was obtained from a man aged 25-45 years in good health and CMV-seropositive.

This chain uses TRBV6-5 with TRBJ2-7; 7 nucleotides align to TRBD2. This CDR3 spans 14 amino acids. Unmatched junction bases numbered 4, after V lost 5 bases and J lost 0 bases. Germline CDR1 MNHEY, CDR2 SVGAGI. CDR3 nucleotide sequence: TGTGCCAGCAGTCACGCTAGCGGCTCCTACGAGCAGTACTTC. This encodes CASSHASGSYEQYF.

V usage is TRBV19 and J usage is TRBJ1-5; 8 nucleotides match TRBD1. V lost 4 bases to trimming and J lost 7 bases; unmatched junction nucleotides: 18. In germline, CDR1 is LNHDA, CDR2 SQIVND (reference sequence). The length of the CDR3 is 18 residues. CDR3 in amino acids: CASSTDSRAGGDGQPQHF. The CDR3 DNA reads TGTGCCAGTAGTACTGACTCCAGAGCAGGGGGCGACGGGCAGCCCCAGCATTTT.

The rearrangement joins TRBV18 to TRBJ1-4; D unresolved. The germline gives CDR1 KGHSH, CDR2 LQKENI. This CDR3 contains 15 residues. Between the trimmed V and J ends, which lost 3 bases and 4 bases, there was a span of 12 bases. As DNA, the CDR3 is TGTGCCAGCTCACCTCGACGGACTCTTAATGAAAAACTGTTTTTT. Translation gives CASSPRRTLNEKLFF.

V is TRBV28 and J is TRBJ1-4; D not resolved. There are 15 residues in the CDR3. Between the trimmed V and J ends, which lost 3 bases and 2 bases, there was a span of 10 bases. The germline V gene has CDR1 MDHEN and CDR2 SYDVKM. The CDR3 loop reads CASSFDGETNEKLFF. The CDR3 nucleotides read TGTGCCAGCAGTTTCGATGGGGAGACTAATGAAAAACTGTTTTTT.

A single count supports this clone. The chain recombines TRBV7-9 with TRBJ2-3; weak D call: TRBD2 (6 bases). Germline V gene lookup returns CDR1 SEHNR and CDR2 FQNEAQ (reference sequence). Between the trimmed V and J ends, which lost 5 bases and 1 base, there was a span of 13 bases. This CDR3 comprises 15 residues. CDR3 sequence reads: CASSLRGSRTDTQYF. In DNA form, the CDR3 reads TGTGCCAGCAGCCTACGGGGGAGCCGCACAGATACGCAGTATTTT.

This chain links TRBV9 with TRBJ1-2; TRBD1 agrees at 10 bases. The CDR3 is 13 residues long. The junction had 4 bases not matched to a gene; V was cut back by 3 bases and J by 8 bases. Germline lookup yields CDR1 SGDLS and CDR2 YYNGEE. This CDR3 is CASSAGTGVGYTF. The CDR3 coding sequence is TGTGCCAGCAGCGCGGGGACAGGGGTAGGCTACACCTTC.

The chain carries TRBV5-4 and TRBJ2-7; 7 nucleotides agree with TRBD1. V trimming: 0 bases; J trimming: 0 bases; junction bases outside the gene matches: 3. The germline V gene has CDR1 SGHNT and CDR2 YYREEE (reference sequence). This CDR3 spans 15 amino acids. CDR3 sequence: CASSLAGQVSYEQYF. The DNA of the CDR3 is TGTGCCAGCAGCTTGGCCGGACAGGTCTCCTACGAGCAGTACTTC.

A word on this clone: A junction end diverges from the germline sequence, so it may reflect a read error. The CDR3 here is CSSSRGGNSGANVLTF. CDR3 DNA sequence: TGTTCCAGCAGCCGGGGAGGGAACTCTGGGGCCAACGTCCTGACTTTC. This sequence joins TRBV7-9 and TRBJ2-6, with 7 bases matching TRBD2. CDR3 length: 16 amino acids. Looked up from germline, CDR1 is SEHNR and CDR2 is FQNEAQ (reference sequence).

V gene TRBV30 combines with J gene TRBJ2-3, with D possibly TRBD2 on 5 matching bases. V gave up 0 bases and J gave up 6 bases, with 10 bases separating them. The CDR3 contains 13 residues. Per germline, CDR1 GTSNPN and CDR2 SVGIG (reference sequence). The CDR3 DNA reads TGTGCCTGGAGTGTGCGATCGGGGGATACGCAGTATTTT. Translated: CAWSVRSGDTQYF.

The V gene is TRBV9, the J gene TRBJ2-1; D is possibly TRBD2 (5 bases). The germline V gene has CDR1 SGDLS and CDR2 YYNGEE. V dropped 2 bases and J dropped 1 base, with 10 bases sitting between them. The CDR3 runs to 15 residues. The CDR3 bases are TGTGCCAGCAGCGTTGGACTCGGGTCCTACAATGAGCAGTTCTTC. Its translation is CASSVGLGSYNEQFF.

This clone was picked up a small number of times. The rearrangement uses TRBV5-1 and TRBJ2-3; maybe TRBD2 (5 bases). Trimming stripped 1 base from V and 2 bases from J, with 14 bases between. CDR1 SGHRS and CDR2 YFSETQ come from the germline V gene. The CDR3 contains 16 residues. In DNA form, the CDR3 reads TGCGCCAGCAGCTTGTCTGTCAGGACTCTCACAGATACGCAGTATTTT. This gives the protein CASSLSVRTLTDTQYF.

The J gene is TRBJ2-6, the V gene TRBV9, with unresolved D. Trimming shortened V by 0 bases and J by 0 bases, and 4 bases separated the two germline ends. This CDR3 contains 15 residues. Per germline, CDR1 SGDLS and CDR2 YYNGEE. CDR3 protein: CASSVAGSGANVLTF. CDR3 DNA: TGTGCCAGCAGCGTAGCAGGCTCTGGGGCCAACGTCCTGACTTTC.

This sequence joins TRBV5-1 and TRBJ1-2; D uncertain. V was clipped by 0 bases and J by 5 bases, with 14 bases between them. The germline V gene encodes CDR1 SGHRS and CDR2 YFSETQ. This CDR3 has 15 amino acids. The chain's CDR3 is CASSLVPEGGYGYTF. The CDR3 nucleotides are TGCGCCAGCAGCTTGGTCCCCGAGGGTGGATATGGCTACACCTTC.

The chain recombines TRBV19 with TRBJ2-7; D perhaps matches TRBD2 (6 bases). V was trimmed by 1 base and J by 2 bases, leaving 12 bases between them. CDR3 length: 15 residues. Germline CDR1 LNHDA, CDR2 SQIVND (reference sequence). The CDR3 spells CASSIGGRPTYEQYF. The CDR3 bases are TGTGCCAGTAGTATAGGAGGGAGGCCTACCTACGAGCAGTACTTC.

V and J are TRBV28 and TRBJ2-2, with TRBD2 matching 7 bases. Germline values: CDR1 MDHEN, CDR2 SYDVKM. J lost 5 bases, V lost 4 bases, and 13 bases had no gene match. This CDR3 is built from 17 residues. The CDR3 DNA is TGTGCCAGCAGTTCGATTCGCGGGAGTCGAGAGACCGGGGAGCTGTTTTTT. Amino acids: CASSSIRGSRETGELFF. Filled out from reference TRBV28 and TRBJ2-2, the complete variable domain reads DVKVTQSSRYLVKRTGEKVFLECVQDMDHENMFWYRQDPGLGLRLIYFSYDVKMKEKGDIPEGYSVSREKKERFSLILESASTNQTSMYLCASSSIRGSRETGELFFGEGSRLTVL.

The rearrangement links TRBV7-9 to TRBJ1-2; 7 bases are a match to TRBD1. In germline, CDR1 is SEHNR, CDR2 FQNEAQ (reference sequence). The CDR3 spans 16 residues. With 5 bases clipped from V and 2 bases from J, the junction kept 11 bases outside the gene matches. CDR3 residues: CASSLGGTALNYGYTF. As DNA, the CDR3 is TGTGCCAGCAGCCTAGGGGGGACAGCACTAAACTATGGCTACACCTTC.